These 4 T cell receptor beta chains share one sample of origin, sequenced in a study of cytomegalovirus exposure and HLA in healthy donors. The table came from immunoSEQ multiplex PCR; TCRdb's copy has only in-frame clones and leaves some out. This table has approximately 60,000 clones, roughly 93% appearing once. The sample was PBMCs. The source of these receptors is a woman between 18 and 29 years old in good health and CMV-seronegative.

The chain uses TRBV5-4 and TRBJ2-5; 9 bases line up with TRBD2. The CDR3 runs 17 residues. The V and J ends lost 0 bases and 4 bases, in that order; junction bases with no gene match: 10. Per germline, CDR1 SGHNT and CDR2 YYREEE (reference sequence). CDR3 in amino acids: CASSLDPRGGLLETQYF. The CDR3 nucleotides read TGTGCCAGCAGCTTGGACCCGCGGGGGGGCCTCCTAGAGACCCAGTACTTC.

The CDR3 sequence is CASSERGPDTGELFF. In DNA form, the CDR3 reads TGTGCCAGCAGTGAGCGGGGGCCTGACACCGGGGAGCTGTTTTTT. The V call is TRBV6-1, the J call TRBJ2-2; D possibly corresponds to TRBD2 (7 bases). V dropped 3 bases and J dropped 3 bases, with 11 bases sitting between them. Germline CDR1 reads MNHNS; CDR2 reads SASEGT. This CDR3 spans 15 amino acids.

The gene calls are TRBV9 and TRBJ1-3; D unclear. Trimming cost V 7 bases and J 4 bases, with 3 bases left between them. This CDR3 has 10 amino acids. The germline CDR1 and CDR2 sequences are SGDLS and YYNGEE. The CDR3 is CASGGNTIYF. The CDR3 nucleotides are TGTGCCAGCGGCGGAAACACCATATATTTT.

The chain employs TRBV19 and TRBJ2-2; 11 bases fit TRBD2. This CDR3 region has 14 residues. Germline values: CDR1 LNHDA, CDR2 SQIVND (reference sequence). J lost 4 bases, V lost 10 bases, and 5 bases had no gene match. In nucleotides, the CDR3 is TGTGCCACACGACTAGCGGGGATCACCGGGGAGCTGTTTTTT. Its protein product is CATRLAGITGELFF.